This T cell receptor beta chain was recovered during a study of blood T cell repertoires in COVID-19. Across the whole study: Acute-phase and convalescent COVID-19 samples originated in the United States, Italy and Spain. Sources were T cells, B-cell-depleted T cells, or PBMCs; the material itself was cDNA or gDNA.

Source study methods: Nucleated cell number was recorded as an estimate derived from reference gene primer amplification. Sequencing was performed with immunoSEQ multiplex PCR; in TCRdb, only in-frame clones are kept and a portion is missing. Clone size and the V and J calls come from that table; the DNA yielded D and trimming. The table has 200,000 to 300,000 clones, roughly 89% seen once. This clone turned up a few times. Sequenced: peripheral blood. The origin of this receptor is a middle-aged woman who had recovered from COVID-19.

DNA for the CDR3: TGTGCCAGCAGTGAATTAGGGACAGGGGTTCCTAATTCACCCCTCCACTTT. Translating gives CASSELGTGVPNSPLHF. The chain recombines TRBV6-1 with TRBJ1-6, with 10 positions matching TRBD1. V was pared by 2 bases and J by 6 bases, with 7 bases of the junction left unmatched. Per the germline V gene, CDR1 is MNHNS and CDR2 is SASEGT. The CDR3 length is 17 residues.